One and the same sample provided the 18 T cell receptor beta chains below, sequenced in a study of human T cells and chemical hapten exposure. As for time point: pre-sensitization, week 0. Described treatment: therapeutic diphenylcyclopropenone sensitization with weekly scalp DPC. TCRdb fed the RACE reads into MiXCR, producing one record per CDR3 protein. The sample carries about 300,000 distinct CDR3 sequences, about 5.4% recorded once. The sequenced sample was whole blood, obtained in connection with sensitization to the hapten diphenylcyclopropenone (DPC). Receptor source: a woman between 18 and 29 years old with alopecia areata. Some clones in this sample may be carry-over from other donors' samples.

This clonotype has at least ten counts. The CDR3 sequence: CASSSTSRFGNTIYF. The CDR3 DNA sequence: TGTGCCAGCAGTTCCACGAGTCGTTTCGGAAACACCATATATTTT. The rearrangement links TRBV6-5 to TRBJ1-3, with D uncertain. The V and J ends lost 4 bases and 4 bases respectively, with 14 bases between them. The CDR3 runs 15 residues. In germline, CDR1 is MNHEY, CDR2 SVGAGI.

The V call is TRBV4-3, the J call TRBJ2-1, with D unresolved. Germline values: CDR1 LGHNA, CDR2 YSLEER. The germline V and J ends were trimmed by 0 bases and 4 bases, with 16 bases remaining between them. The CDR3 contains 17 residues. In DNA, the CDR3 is TGCGCCAGCAGCCAAGATCGGGCCGCAGCTCCGTACAATGAGCAGTTCTTC. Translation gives CASSQDRAAAPYNEQFF.

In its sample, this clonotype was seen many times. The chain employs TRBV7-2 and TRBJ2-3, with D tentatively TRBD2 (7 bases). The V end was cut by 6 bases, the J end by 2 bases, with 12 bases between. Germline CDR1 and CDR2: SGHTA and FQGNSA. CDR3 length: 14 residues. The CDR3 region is CASRGGLYTDTQYF. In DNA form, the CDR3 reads TGTGCCAGCAGAGGGGGACTATACACAGATACGCAGTATTTT.

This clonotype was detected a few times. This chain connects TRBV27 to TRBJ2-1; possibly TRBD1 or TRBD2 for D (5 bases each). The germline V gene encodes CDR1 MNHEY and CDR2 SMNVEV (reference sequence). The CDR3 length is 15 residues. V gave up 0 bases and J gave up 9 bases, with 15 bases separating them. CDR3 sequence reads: CASSLSRAGLGEQFF. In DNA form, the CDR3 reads TGTGCCAGCAGTTTATCGAGGGCAGGGTTGGGTGAGCAGTTCTTC.

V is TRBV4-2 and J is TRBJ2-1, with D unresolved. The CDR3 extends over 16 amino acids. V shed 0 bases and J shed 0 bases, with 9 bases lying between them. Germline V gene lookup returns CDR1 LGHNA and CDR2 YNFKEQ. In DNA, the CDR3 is TGTGCCAGCAGCCAAGAAGGGCAAGGCTCCTACAATGAGCAGTTCTTC. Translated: CASSQEGQGSYNEQFF.

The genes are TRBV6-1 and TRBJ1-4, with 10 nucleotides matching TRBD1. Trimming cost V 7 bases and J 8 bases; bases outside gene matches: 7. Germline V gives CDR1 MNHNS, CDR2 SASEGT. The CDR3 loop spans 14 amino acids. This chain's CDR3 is CASNFDRGREKLFF. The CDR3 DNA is TGTGCCAGCAATTTCGACAGGGGGCGGGAAAAACTGTTTTTT.

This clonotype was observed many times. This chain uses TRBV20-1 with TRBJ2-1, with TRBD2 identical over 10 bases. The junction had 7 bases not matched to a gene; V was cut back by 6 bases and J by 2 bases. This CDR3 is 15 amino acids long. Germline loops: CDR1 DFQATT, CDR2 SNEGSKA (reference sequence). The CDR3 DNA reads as TGCAGTGCCCCTCCCCTAGCGGGGGCCTACAATGAGCAGTTCTTC. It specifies CSAPPLAGAYNEQFF.

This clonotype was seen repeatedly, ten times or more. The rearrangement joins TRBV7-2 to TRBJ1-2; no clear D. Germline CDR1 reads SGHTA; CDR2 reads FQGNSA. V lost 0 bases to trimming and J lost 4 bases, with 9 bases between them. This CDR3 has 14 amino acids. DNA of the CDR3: TGTGCCAGCAGCTTAGCGCTGAGTAGCTATGGCTACACCTTC. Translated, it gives CASSLALSSYGYTF.

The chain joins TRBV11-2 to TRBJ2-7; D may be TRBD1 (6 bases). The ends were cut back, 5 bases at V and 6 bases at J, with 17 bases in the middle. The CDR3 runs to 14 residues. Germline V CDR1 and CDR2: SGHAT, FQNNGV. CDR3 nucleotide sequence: TGTGCCAGCAGCCGGCCAGGATGGGGGCCCGAGCAGTACTTC. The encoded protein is CASSRPGWGPEQYF. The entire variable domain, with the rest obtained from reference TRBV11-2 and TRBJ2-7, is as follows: EAGVAQSPRYKIIEKRQSVAFWCNPISGHATLYWYQQILGQGPKLLIQFQNNGVVDDSQLPKDRFSAERLKGVDSTLKIQPAKLEDSAVYLCASSRPGWGPEQYFGPGTRLTVT.

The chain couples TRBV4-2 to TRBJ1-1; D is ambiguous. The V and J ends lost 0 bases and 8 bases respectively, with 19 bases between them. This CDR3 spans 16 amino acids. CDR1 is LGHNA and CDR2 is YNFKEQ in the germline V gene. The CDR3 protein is CASSQDRGEVRTEAFF. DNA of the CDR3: TGTGCCAGCAGCCAAGATCGGGGAGAAGTCAGGACGGAAGCTTTCTTT.

The CDR3: CSAHDRNSYEQYF. In nucleotides, the CDR3 is TGCAGTGCCCACGACAGAAACTCCTACGAGCAGTACTTC. The genes are TRBV20-1 and TRBJ2-7; perhaps TRBD1 as D (5 bases). The CDR3 runs 13 residues. CDR1 is DFQATT, CDR2 SNEGSKA, per germline (reference sequence). The V gene lost 6 bases and the J gene lost 0 bases, with 12 bases spanning the gap.

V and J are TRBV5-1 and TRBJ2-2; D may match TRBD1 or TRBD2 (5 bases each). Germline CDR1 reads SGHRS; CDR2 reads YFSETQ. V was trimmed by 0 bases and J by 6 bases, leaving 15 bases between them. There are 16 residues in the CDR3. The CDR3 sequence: CASSLVSGTGAGELFF. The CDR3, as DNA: TGCGCCAGCAGCTTGGTGTCCGGGACCGGCGCCGGGGAGCTGTTTTTT.

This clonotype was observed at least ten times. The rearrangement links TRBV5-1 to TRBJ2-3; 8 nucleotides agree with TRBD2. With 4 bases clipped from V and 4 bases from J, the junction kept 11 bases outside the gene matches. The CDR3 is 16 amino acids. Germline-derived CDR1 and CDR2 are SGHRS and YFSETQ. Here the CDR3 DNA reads TGCGCCAGCAGCGCGTACGGCGGGGGGTTGTCAGATACGCAGTATTTT. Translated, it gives CASSAYGGGLSDTQYF.

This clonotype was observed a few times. As DNA, the CDR3 is TGTGCCAGCAGTTACTCGTTCTCGGCAGTTAACTATGGCTACACCTTC. Encoded protein: CASSYSFSAVNYGYTF. The V gene is TRBV6-5, the J gene TRBJ1-2; no reliable D call. The CDR3 spans 16 residues. Germline assignment: CDR1 MNHEY and CDR2 SVGAGI. V lost 0 bases and J lost 1, with 12 bases in between.

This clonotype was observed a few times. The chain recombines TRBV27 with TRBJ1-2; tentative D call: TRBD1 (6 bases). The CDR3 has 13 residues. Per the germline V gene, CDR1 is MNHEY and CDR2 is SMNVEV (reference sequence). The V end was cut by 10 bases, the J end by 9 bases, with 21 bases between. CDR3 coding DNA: TGTGCCACTTATTCAAAACAGGGTAATAGCTACACCTTC. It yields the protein CATYSKQGNSYTF.

The CDR3 loop reads CASRELAGGLSTDTQYF. The DNA for the CDR3 is TGTGCCAGCAGGGAACTAGCGGGGGGGTTAAGCACAGATACGCAGTATTTT. V gene TRBV2 combines with J gene TRBJ2-3; 13 bases line up with TRBD2. V lost 6 bases, J lost 0 bases, and 6 bases stayed unmatched. In germline, CDR1 is SNHLY, CDR2 FYNNEI. The CDR3 is 17 amino acids.

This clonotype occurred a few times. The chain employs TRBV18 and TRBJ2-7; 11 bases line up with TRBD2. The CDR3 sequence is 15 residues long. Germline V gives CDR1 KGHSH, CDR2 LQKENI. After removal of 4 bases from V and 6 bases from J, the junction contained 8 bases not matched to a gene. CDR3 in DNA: TGTGCCAGCTCACGAATAGCGGGGGGGCCGAGCGAGCAGTACTTC. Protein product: CASSRIAGGPSEQYF. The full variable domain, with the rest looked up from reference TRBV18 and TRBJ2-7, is NAGVMQNPRHLVRRRGQEARLRCSPMKGHSHVYWYRQLPEEGLKFMVYLQKENIIDESGMPKERFSAEFPKEGPSILRIQQVVRGDSAAYFCASSRIAGGPSEQYFGPGTRLTVT.

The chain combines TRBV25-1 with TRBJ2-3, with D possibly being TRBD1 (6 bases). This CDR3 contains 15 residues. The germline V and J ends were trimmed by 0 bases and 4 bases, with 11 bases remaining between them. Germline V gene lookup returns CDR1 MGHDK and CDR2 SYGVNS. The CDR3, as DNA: TGTGCCAGCAGTGAATATTTCCAGGGGTCAGATACGCAGTATTTT. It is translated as CASSEYFQGSDTQYF. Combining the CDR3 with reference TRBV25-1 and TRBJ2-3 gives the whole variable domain EADIYQTPRYLVIGTGKKITLECSQTMGHDKMYWYQQDPGMELHLIHYSYGVNSTEKGDLSSESTVSRIRTEHFPLTLESARPSHTSQYLCASSEYFQGSDTQYFGPGTRLTVL.